This TCR beta chain emerged from a study of blood T cell repertoires in COVID-19. Data came from immunoSEQ multiplex PCR; TCRdb stores just in-frame clones and leaves some out. The table lists some 5,900 clones, roughly 90% of them singletons. Trimming cost V 6 bases and J 1 base; bases outside gene matches: 14. Per germline, CDR1 GTSNPN and CDR2 SVGIG (reference sequence). This CDR3 comprises 18 residues. The clonotype originates from a man in his 60s with acute or convalescent COVID-19. The source material was peripheral blood. The chain recombines TRBV30 with TRBJ2-1; 11 bases map to TRBD2. CDR3 residues: CACNLLAGVVRSYNEQFF. DNA of the CDR3: TGTGCCTGCAACTTACTAGCGGGAGTAGTAAGGTCCTACAATGAGCAGTTCTTC. Variable domain in full (rest from reference TRBV30 and TRBJ2-1): SQTIHQWPATLVQPVGSPLSLECTVEGTSNPNLYWYRQAAGRGLQLLFYSVGIGQISSEVPQNLSASRPQDRQFILSSKKLLLSDSGFYLCACNLLAGVVRSYNEQFFGPGTRLTVL.